These T cell receptor beta chains were read from a single sample in a study of shared clonotypes between healthy human individuals. Using immunoSEQ multiplex PCR, the repertoire was profiled, and TCRdb retains in-frame clones only, with some absent. Of 450,000 to 650,000 clones in the sample, roughly 72% were seen once. Sample: PBMCs. Source of these receptors: a woman between 40 and 50 years old in good health. Some clones in this sample may be carry-over from other donors' samples. Each CDR3 is given with its conserved first and last residue. The D gene is left open where the match is weak. Clone size is not always given. Where it is, it says once, few, many or a class for expanded clones.

v_gene: TRBV6-5; abundance: -; d_gene: -; j_gene: TRBJ1-5; CDR3nt: TGTGCCAGCAGTTCCGGACAGATCAATCAGCCCCAGCATTTT; CDR3aa: CASSSGQINQPQHF
v_gene: TRBV30; abundance: -; d_gene: TRBD2; j_gene: TRBJ2-7; CDR3nt: TGTGCCTGGAGTTCTTACCAGACTAGCGGGACCTACGAGCAGTACTTC; CDR3aa: CAWSSYQTSGTYEQYF
v_gene: TRBV28; abundance: -; d_gene: TRBD1; j_gene: TRBJ2-2; CDR3nt: TGTGCCAGCAGTTTATTAGAACAGGGGGCGTGGGCTGGGGAGCTGTTTTTT; CDR3aa: CASSLLEQGAWAGELFF
v_gene: TRBV7-3; abundance: many; d_gene: -; j_gene: TRBJ1-1; CDR3nt: TGTGCCAGCAGCCCTACAAGGGGCACTGAAGCTTTCTTT; CDR3aa: CASSPTRGTEAFF
v_gene: TRBV14; abundance: many; d_gene: -; j_gene: TRBJ1-2; CDR3nt: TGTGCCAGCAGCCAAGAGGTGGGCTCCGCCTATGGCTACACCTTC; CDR3aa: CASSQEVGSAYGYTF
v_gene: TRBV2; abundance: -; d_gene: -; j_gene: TRBJ1-4; CDR3nt: TGTGCCAGCAGTCTGACAGGACATGCAACTAATGAAAAACTGTTTTTT; CDR3aa: CASSLTGHATNEKLFF
v_gene: TRBV5-1; abundance: -; d_gene: TRBD1; j_gene: TRBJ1-1; CDR3nt: TGCGCCAGCAGCGACCAGGGGGGGAACACTGAAGCTTTCTTT; CDR3aa: CASSDQGGNTEAFF
v_gene: TRBV25-1; abundance: -; d_gene: TRBD2; j_gene: TRBJ2-7; CDR3nt: TGTGCCAGCAGACATTCCAGGGACTACGCCTACGAGCAGTACTTC; CDR3aa: CASRHSRDYAYEQYF
v_gene: TRBV28; abundance: -; d_gene: -; j_gene: TRBJ1-1; CDR3nt: TGTGCCAGCAGTTTAATGGATCCCCTAGACACTGAAGCTTTCTTT; CDR3aa: CASSLMDPLDTEAFF
v_gene: TRBV18; abundance: -; d_gene: -; j_gene: TRBJ1-1; CDR3nt: TGTGCCAGCTCAGGGGGACAGAACACTGAAGCTTTCTTT; CDR3aa: CASSGGQNTEAFF
v_gene: TRBV28; abundance: -; d_gene: TRBD2; j_gene: TRBJ2-7; CDR3nt: TGTGCCAGCAGTTTAGAGCGGGAGGTTCACGAGCAGTACTTC; CDR3aa: CASSLEREVHEQYF
v_gene: TRBV4-1; abundance: -; d_gene: TRBD2; j_gene: TRBJ2-5; CDR3nt: TGCGCCAGCAGCCGTACCATACTAGCGGGAGGGCTAGAGACCCAGTACTTC; CDR3aa: CASSRTILAGGLETQYF
v_gene: TRBV21-1; abundance: -; d_gene: -; j_gene: TRBJ2-7; CDR3nt: TGTGCCAGCAGCAAGAAGGGGCGGACTAGCGGGCAACTCTACGAGCAGTACTTC; CDR3aa: CASSKKGRTSGQLYEQYF
v_gene: TRBV5-1; abundance: -; d_gene: TRBD1; j_gene: TRBJ2-5; CDR3nt: TGCGCCAGCAGCTCCACCCAGGGGGCACGAGAGACCCAGTACTTC; CDR3aa: CASSSTQGARETQYF
v_gene: TRBV4-3; abundance: -; d_gene: -; j_gene: TRBJ1-2; CDR3nt: TGCGCCAGCAGCCAAGACAGGGGCTTACATGGCTACACCTTC; CDR3aa: CASSQDRGLHGYTF
v_gene: TRBV5-1; abundance: many; d_gene: -; j_gene: TRBJ2-1; CDR3nt: TGCGCCAGCAGCCCGGACCCTGACAATGAGCAGTTCTTC; CDR3aa: CASSPDPDNEQFF
v_gene: TRBV11-3; abundance: -; d_gene: -; j_gene: TRBJ1-2; CDR3nt: TGTGCCAGCAGCCCGGACAGATTTAACTATGGCTACACCTTC; CDR3aa: CASSPDRFNYGYTF
v_gene: TRBV28; abundance: -; d_gene: TRBD2; j_gene: TRBJ2-5; CDR3nt: TGTGCCAGCGGAAAGGGACTAGCGGGAGTTGAGCAGTACTTC; CDR3aa: CASGKGLAGVEQYF
v_gene: TRBV28; abundance: once; d_gene: -; j_gene: TRBJ2-7; CDR3nt: TGTGCCAGCAGTGCGTCGCTAGCGCGAAGCTCCTACGAGCAGTACTTC; CDR3aa: CASSASLARSSYEQYF
v_gene: TRBV5-1; abundance: many; d_gene: TRBD1; j_gene: TRBJ1-5; CDR3nt: TGCGCCAGCAGCCCGGGACAGGGACGCCAGCCCCAGCATTTT; CDR3aa: CASSPGQGRQPQHF
v_gene: TRBV7-6; abundance: -; d_gene: -; j_gene: TRBJ2-7; CDR3nt: TGTGCCAGCAGCTTAGCGCGAACGGGAGAGCAGTACTTC; CDR3aa: CASSLARTGEQYF
v_gene: TRBV6-4; abundance: -; d_gene: TRBD2; j_gene: TRBJ2-1; CDR3nt: TGTGCCAGCAGTGACTCGGGGGGAGGGCCCAGGGAGCAGTTCTTC; CDR3aa: CASSDSGGGPREQFF
v_gene: TRBV29-1; abundance: few; d_gene: -; j_gene: TRBJ1-1; CDR3nt: TGCAGCGTTGGGGGAATGAACACTGAAGCTTTCTTT; CDR3aa: CSVGGMNTEAFF
v_gene: TRBV12-5; abundance: -; d_gene: TRBD1; j_gene: TRBJ2-5; CDR3nt: TGTGCTAGTTCCCCGACAGGGGGAGGGGGGACCCAGTACTTC; CDR3aa: CASSPTGGGGTQYF
v_gene: TRBV7-8; abundance: once; d_gene: -; j_gene: TRBJ2-7; CDR3nt: TGTGCCAGCGGCAAAACAGGGTTGCCCTACGAGCAGTACTTC; CDR3aa: CASGKTGLPYEQYF
v_gene: TRBV9; abundance: -; d_gene: -; j_gene: TRBJ1-2; CDR3nt: TGTGCCAGCAGCGGAATCGGCCACAGGGCCCTCCGGGACTATGGCTACACCTTC; CDR3aa: CASSGIGHRALRDYGYTF
v_gene: TRBV9; abundance: few; d_gene: -; j_gene: TRBJ1-5; CDR3nt: TGTGCCAGCATCAACGCCGGACGGGAGGATCAGCCCCAGCATTTT; CDR3aa: CASINAGREDQPQHF
v_gene: TRBV5-1; abundance: -; d_gene: -; j_gene: TRBJ2-7; CDR3nt: TGCGCCAGCAGCTTGGATGCTAGCTCCCACGAGCAGTACTTC; CDR3aa: CASSLDASSHEQYF
v_gene: TRBV7-7; abundance: -; d_gene: TRBD2; j_gene: TRBJ2-2; CDR3nt: TGTGCTAGCAGCATCGGGACTAGCGGGAGGGCCCTCGGCACCGGGGAGCTGTTTTTT; CDR3aa: CASSIGTSGRALGTGELFF
v_gene: TRBV10-1; abundance: few; d_gene: TRBD1; j_gene: TRBJ2-7; CDR3nt: TGCGCCAGCAGATGCCGGGACAGGGAGTTCTGCGAGCAGTACTTC; CDR3aa: CASRCRDREFCEQYF
v_gene: TRBV29-1; abundance: few; d_gene: -; j_gene: TRBJ1-5; CDR3nt: TGCAGCGTTACTGAGGGGATCGGCAATCAGCCCCAGCATTTT; CDR3aa: CSVTEGIGNQPQHF
v_gene: TRBV18; abundance: -; d_gene: TRBD1; j_gene: TRBJ2-3; CDR3nt: TGTGCCAGCTCACCAGTAGGGGGCATCACAGATACGCAGTATTTT; CDR3aa: CASSPVGGITDTQYF
v_gene: TRBV11-3; abundance: few; d_gene: TRBD1; j_gene: TRBJ1-4; CDR3nt: TGTGCCAGCAGCACCGACAGGGGTTGTGAAAAACTGTTTTTT; CDR3aa: CASSTDRGCEKLFF
v_gene: TRBV2; abundance: -; d_gene: -; j_gene: TRBJ2-3; CDR3nt: TGTGCCAGCAATGAGCGTGGGCCAGATACGCAGTATTTT; CDR3aa: CASNERGPDTQYF
v_gene: TRBV7-8; abundance: -; d_gene: -; j_gene: TRBJ2-1; CDR3nt: TGTGCCAGCAGCTTAGTAGACTTCAATGAGCAGTTCTTC; CDR3aa: CASSLVDFNEQFF
v_gene: TRBV5-3; abundance: -; d_gene: -; j_gene: TRBJ2-1; CDR3nt: TGTGCCAGAAGCTTGTTGTGCGGGCGCAGTCTCCTCAATGAGCAGTTCTTC; CDR3aa: CARSLLCGRSLLNEQFF
v_gene: TRBV5-4; abundance: -; d_gene: TRBD2; j_gene: TRBJ2-3; CDR3nt: TGTGCCAGCAGCTTTCTAGCGGGTAAGTTAACAGATACGCAGTATTTT; CDR3aa: CASSFLAGKLTDTQYF
v_gene: TRBV5-1; abundance: few; d_gene: -; j_gene: TRBJ2-7; CDR3nt: TGCGCCAGCAGCTTGTTGGGGGACGAGCAGTACTTC; CDR3aa: CASSLLGDEQYF
v_gene: TRBV28; abundance: -; d_gene: TRBD1; j_gene: TRBJ2-5; CDR3nt: TGTGCCAGCAGTTTAGGCAGGGGGCCGGAGACCCAGTACTTC; CDR3aa: CASSLGRGPETQYF
v_gene: TRBV7-2; abundance: -; d_gene: -; j_gene: TRBJ2-2; CDR3nt: TGTGCCAGCAGCATCTACCGGAGCACCGGGGAGCTGTTTTTT; CDR3aa: CASSIYRSTGELFF
v_gene: TRBV5-6; abundance: -; d_gene: -; j_gene: TRBJ2-2; CDR3nt: TGTGCCAGCAGCTTGGGATGGAGGGCCAACACCGGGGAGCTGTTTTTT; CDR3aa: CASSLGWRANTGELFF
v_gene: TRBV9; abundance: -; d_gene: -; j_gene: TRBJ2-1; CDR3nt: TGTGCCAGCAGCGTATGGGAGGAGGATGAGCAGTTCTTC; CDR3aa: CASSVWEEDEQFF
v_gene: TRBV10-3; abundance: few; d_gene: TRBD2; j_gene: TRBJ2-3; CDR3nt: TGTGCCATCAGTGAGTCCGCTAGCGGGAGGTTCACAGATACGCAGTATTTT; CDR3aa: CAISESASGRFTDTQYF
v_gene: TRBV5-6; abundance: -; d_gene: -; j_gene: TRBJ1-5; CDR3nt: TGTGCCAGCAGCTGGGGTGGGGTTAGCAATCAGCCCCAGCATTTT; CDR3aa: CASSWGGVSNQPQHF
v_gene: TRBV2; abundance: few; d_gene: TRBD2; j_gene: TRBJ2-5; CDR3nt: TGTGCCAGCAGTGCCAGACTAGCGGGAGAAGAGACCCAGTACTTC; CDR3aa: CASSARLAGEETQYF
v_gene: TRBV29-1; abundance: -; d_gene: -; j_gene: TRBJ1-4; CDR3nt: TGCAGCGTGGCCGTGGGCGACGGTGAAAAACTGTTTTTT; CDR3aa: CSVAVGDGEKLFF
v_gene: TRBV19; abundance: -; d_gene: -; j_gene: TRBJ1-5; CDR3nt: TGTGCCAGTAGTATTTCAGGGGACAATCAGCCCCAGCATTTT; CDR3aa: CASSISGDNQPQHF
v_gene: TRBV6-6; abundance: -; d_gene: -; j_gene: TRBJ2-5; CDR3nt: TGTGCCAGCAGTGGGGCGGGAGAGACCCAGTACTTC; CDR3aa: CASSGAGETQYF
v_gene: TRBV7-3; abundance: -; d_gene: TRBD1; j_gene: TRBJ2-2; CDR3nt: TGTGCCAGCAGCTACAGGGGTGGCGGGGAGCTGTTTTTT; CDR3aa: CASSYRGGGELFF
v_gene: TRBV27; abundance: few; d_gene: TRBD1; j_gene: TRBJ2-5; CDR3nt: TGTGCCAGCAGTCCCCGTGGGAACAGGGGCCAAGAGACCCAGTACTTC; CDR3aa: CASSPRGNRGQETQYF
v_gene: TRBV5-8; abundance: -; d_gene: TRBD1; j_gene: TRBJ1-4; CDR3nt: TGTGCCAGCAGCTTGGAACAGGGGGCTAATGAAAAACTGTTTTTT; CDR3aa: CASSLEQGANEKLFF
v_gene: TRBV28; abundance: -; d_gene: -; j_gene: TRBJ2-5; CDR3nt: TGTGCCAGCAGTTTCACTAGGACCCAAGAGACCCAGTACTTC; CDR3aa: CASSFTRTQETQYF
v_gene: TRBV10-3; abundance: -; d_gene: TRBD1; j_gene: TRBJ2-3; CDR3nt: TGTGCCATCAGTGAGTCAGGACAGGGGGCCACAGATACGCAGTATTTT; CDR3aa: CAISESGQGATDTQYF
v_gene: TRBV29-1; abundance: once; d_gene: TRBD1; j_gene: TRBJ2-3; CDR3nt: TGCAGCGCCGCCAGACAGGGTAGAGATACGCAGTATTTT; CDR3aa: CSAARQGRDTQYF
v_gene: TRBV6-1; abundance: -; d_gene: TRBD1; j_gene: TRBJ1-6; CDR3nt: TGTGCCAGCAACCCCGACAGGGTCGGTTCACCCCTCCACTTT; CDR3aa: CASNPDRVGSPLHF
v_gene: TRBV5-4; abundance: -; d_gene: TRBD1; j_gene: TRBJ2-1; CDR3nt: TGTGCCAGCAGCGCCGGCTCAGGGGGCCGCTACAATGAGCAGTTCTTC; CDR3aa: CASSAGSGGRYNEQFF
v_gene: TRBV4-1; abundance: once; d_gene: -; j_gene: TRBJ2-3; CDR3nt: TGCGCCAGCAGCCAAGCCCGGAGGGGCCCAGATACGCAGTATTTT; CDR3aa: CASSQARRGPDTQYF
v_gene: TRBV11-3; abundance: -; d_gene: -; j_gene: TRBJ2-7; CDR3nt: TGTGCCAGCAGCTTAGGACACACAGGATACGAGCAGTACTTC; CDR3aa: CASSLGHTGYEQYF
v_gene: TRBV5-8; abundance: -; d_gene: -; j_gene: TRBJ2-7; CDR3nt: TGTGCCAGCAGCTCTAGGACAGTCGAGCAGTACTTC; CDR3aa: CASSSRTVEQYF